This T cell receptor beta chain was identified during a study of blood T cells in healthy people across ages. Study outcomes and limitations: Without sorted subsets, naive and antigen-experienced compartments could not be conclusively compared.

Next came a second PCR, run for roughly 6 to 11 cycles, which used a sample-barcoded 5' primer along with a J-beta primer mix. TCRdb reprocessed the 5' RACE reads via MiXCR and lists one record per CDR3 protein. This table has around 1,500,000 distinct CDR3 sequences, roughly 30% appearing once. V shed 6 bases and J shed 6 bases, with 15 bases lying between them. The CDR3 totals 14 residues. Germline V gives CDR1 ENHRY, CDR2 SYGVKD. Regarding this clonotype: Its specificity is unknown.

The source of this sequence is a woman aged 25 to 45 in good health. The V gene is TRBV10-3, the J gene TRBJ2-1; possibly TRBD1 or TRBD2 for D (6 bases each). Sequences were obtained from blood. The CDR3 protein is CAIRLTGGANEQFF. CDR3 nucleotide sequence: TGTGCCATCAGATTGACAGGAGGGGCCAATGAGCAGTTCTTC.